The clone carrying this TCR beta chain was seen repeatedly, ten times or more. Its antigen is still unknown. This library used roughly 400 ng RNA and molecular barcoded adaptors spanning alpha/delta and beta/gamma chains. TCRdb analysed the reads with MiXCR anew, one entry per CDR3 protein. The sample records tens of thousands of distinct CDR3 sequences, roughly 21% being singletons. The sample belongs to a study of read filtering for tumor transcriptome and immune sequencing. Overall study results and limits: Without single-read clonotypes, shared clonotype proportions correlated more between IR-seq and RNA-seq. Roughly 82% of IR-seq clonotypes had a single read, yet these held about 3.6% of reads.

This clonotype was sampled from a donor aged 40 or over with multiple myeloma. Sequenced material: a population of CD138-negative cells sorted from bone marrow.

DNA for the CDR3: TGTGCCAGCAGGGAACCGGGCGTCCTGACTTTC. Its protein is CASREPGVLTF. This chain links TRBV2 with TRBJ2-6; no reliable D call. The CDR3 extends over 11 amino acids. CDR1 is SNHLY and CDR2 is FYNNEI in the germline V gene. Trimming removed 6 bases at V and 12 bases at J, with 9 bases between. The variable domain in full, with the rest retrieved from reference TRBV2 and TRBJ2-6, is EPEVTQTPSHQVTQMGQEVILRCVPISNHLYFYWYRQILGQKVEFLVSFYNNEISEKSEIFDDQFSVERPDGSNFTLKIRSTKLEDSAMYFCASREPGVLTFGAGSRLTVL.